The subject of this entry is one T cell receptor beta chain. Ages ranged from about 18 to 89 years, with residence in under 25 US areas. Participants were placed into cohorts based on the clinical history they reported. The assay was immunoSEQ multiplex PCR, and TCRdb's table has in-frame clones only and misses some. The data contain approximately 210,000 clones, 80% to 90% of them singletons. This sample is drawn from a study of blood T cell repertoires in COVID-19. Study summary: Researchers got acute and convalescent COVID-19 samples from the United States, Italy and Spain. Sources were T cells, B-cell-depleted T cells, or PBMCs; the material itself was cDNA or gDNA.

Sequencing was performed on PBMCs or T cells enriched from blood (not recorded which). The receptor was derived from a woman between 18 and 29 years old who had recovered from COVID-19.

CDR3 in amino acids: CASSLIFPGNNSPLHF. The CDR3, as DNA: TGTGCCAGCAGCCTGATTTTTCCAGGGAACAATTCACCCCTCCACTTT. This chain links TRBV27 with TRBJ1-6; TRBD1 might be the D (5 bases). Germline values: CDR1 MNHEY, CDR2 SMNVEV (reference sequence). The V end was cut by 6 bases, the J end by 7 bases, with 19 bases between. The CDR3 consists of 16 residues.